These T cell receptor beta chains were read from a single sample in a study of blood T cells in healthy people across ages. One entry per CDR3 protein, called by TCRdb with MiXCR from the 5' RACE reads. In the table there are roughly 1,300,000 distinct CDR3 sequences, approximately 59% of which are singletons. The sample consisted of blood. The receptor source for this set is a man aged 18 to 30 in good health. Both conserved end residues are part of each CDR3. D genes are given only for firm matches. Only part of the rows carry a size: once, few, many, or a class if the clone is expanded.

D: NA; V: TRBV20-1; J: TRBJ1-4; size: NA; DNA: TGCAGTGCTAGGCAGACAGTCATTAATGAAAAACTGTTTTTT; CDR3: CSARQTVINEKLFF
D: TRBD1; V: TRBV4-1; J: TRBJ2-7; size: few; DNA: TGCGCCAGCAGCCAAGAATCGACGGGACAGGGCTACGAGCAGTACTTC; CDR3: CASSQESTGQGYEQYF
D: NA; V: TRBV28; J: TRBJ1-1; size: NA; DNA: TGTGCCATCAGTTTGGGGGCGGACACTGAAGCTTTCTTT; CDR3: CAISLGADTEAFF
D: NA; V: TRBV25-1; J: TRBJ1-2; size: NA; DNA: TGTGCCAGCAGTGAATTCTGGGAAGGGTTTAGCGGCTACACCTTC; CDR3: CASSEFWEGFSGYTF
D: NA; V: TRBV7-2; J: TRBJ2-6; size: few; DNA: TGTGCCAGCAGCTTAGATGAGACAGGAGCCTCTGGGGCCAACGTCCTGACTTTC; CDR3: CASSLDETGASGANVLTF
D: NA; V: TRBV10-3; J: TRBJ1-5; size: NA; DNA: TGTGCCATCAGCGCAGGGGACCGCAATCAGCCCCAGCATTTT; CDR3: CAISAGDRNQPQHF
D: NA; V: TRBV4-3; J: TRBJ1-3; size: few; DNA: TGCGCCAGCAGCCAAGATCTCGCCAGCTCTGGAAACACCATATATTTT; CDR3: CASSQDLASSGNTIYF
D: TRBD1; V: TRBV7-9; J: TRBJ2-2; size: few; DNA: TGTGCCAGCAGCTCCGGACAGGAGATCACCGGGGAGCTGTTTTTT; CDR3: CASSSGQEITGELFF
D: NA; V: TRBV6-1; J: TRBJ1-1; size: NA; DNA: TGTGCCAGCAGAGGTAGGACTGCTGGAGCTTTCTTT; CDR3: CASRGRTAGAFF
D: TRBD1; V: TRBV12-3/TRBV12-4; J: TRBJ1-1; size: few; DNA: TGTGCCAGCAGTTATAACAGGGGGAATACTGAAGCTTTCTTT; CDR3: CASSYNRGNTEAFF
D: TRBD1; V: TRBV4-1; J: TRBJ1-4; size: few; DNA: TGCGCCAGCAGCCAAGATCCATCAGGGGGCTGGAAGAATGAAAAACTGTTTTTT; CDR3: CASSQDPSGGWKNEKLFF
D: NA; V: TRBV12-3/TRBV12-4; J: TRBJ1-1; size: NA; DNA: TGTGCCAGCAGTTCGATAGACTTAGGGACGAACACTGAAGCTTTCTTT; CDR3: CASSSIDLGTNTEAFF
D: TRBD1; V: TRBV7-9; J: TRBJ2-3; size: few; DNA: TGTGCCAGCAGCTTAGGCGTCGGACAGGGGGTGGTAGATACGCAGTATTTT; CDR3: CASSLGVGQGVVDTQYF
D: TRBD2; V: TRBV5-1; J: TRBJ2-1; size: NA; DNA: TGCGCCAGCAATATAGCGGGAACCTACAATGAGCAGTTCTTC; CDR3: CASNIAGTYNEQFF
D: TRBD1; V: TRBV12-5; J: TRBJ1-2; size: NA; DNA: TGTGCTAGTGGCCTCGGGACAGCGCGAGGCTACACCTTC; CDR3: CASGLGTARGYTF
D: NA; V: TRBV11-2; J: TRBJ2-7; size: NA; DNA: TGTGCCAGCAGCCCCCAACGGGGATTCAACTACGAGCAGTACTTC; CDR3: CASSPQRGFNYEQYF
D: NA; V: TRBV4-1; J: TRBJ1-1; size: NA; DNA: TGCGCCAGCAGCCAAGCTCCCGGGCCGGCTGAAGCTTTCTTT; CDR3: CASSQAPGPAEAFF
D: NA; V: TRBV4-1; J: TRBJ2-1; size: NA; DNA: TGCGCCAGCAGCCAAGGAACGACACTAGCCGGCGATGAGCAGTTCTTC; CDR3: CASSQGTTLAGDEQFF
D: NA; V: TRBV27; J: TRBJ2-7; size: NA; DNA: TGTGCCAGCAGTTTATTGTGGGGGGCCTACGAGCAGTACTTC; CDR3: CASSLLWGAYEQYF
D: TRBD2; V: TRBV4-3; J: TRBJ2-7; size: NA; DNA: TGCGCCAGCAGCCAGAGGCGGGGGTTCTACGAGCAGTACTTC; CDR3: CASSQRRGFYEQYF
D: TRBD1; V: TRBV20-1; J: TRBJ1-6; size: few; DNA: TGCAGTGCTTCACAGGGGTTCGGCAATTCACCCCTCCACTTT; CDR3: CSASQGFGNSPLHF
D: NA; V: TRBV9; J: TRBJ1-2; size: NA; DNA: TGTGCCAGCAGCGTGGGGGGAGGGAGCTATGGCTACACCTTC; CDR3: CASSVGGGSYGYTF